The entry that follows covers one TCR beta chain sequence. Its antigen is undetermined. 13 Jbeta primers and 60 Vbeta primers were used for the PCR. Sequencing used immunoSEQ multiplex PCR; TCRdb keeps in-frame clones, though not all of them. The sample has over 75,000 clones, around nine tenths seen once. Germline CDR1 reads SEHNR; CDR2 reads FQNEAQ (reference sequence). V lost 2 bases and J 0 bases, leaving 19 bases between the germline ends. The CDR3 is made up of 18 amino acids. The sample is drawn from a study of cytomegalovirus exposure and HLA in healthy donors. Study-wide results and limits: There were reportedly fewer N-insertions in an Asian-associated ancestry cluster than the roughly 670-donor mean, in a later analysis. Sequencing likely caused a cluster of highly shared sequence variants. The later analysis indicated that the majority of CMV-associated TCR beta chains appeared HLA-restricted. Earlier analysis yielded a pattern in which most TCR beta V segments were productive about 87% or about 30% of the time.

The rearrangement uses TRBV7-9 and TRBJ1-1, with a weak D call TRBD1 (5 bases). This clonotype was obtained from a man aged 25-40 years in good health and CMV-seropositive. The specimen was PBMCs. The DNA for the CDR3 is TGTGCCAGCAGCTTAAGGGTCAGGGACGGGGGTATGAACACTGAAGCTTTCTTT. As protein: CASSLRVRDGGMNTEAFF.